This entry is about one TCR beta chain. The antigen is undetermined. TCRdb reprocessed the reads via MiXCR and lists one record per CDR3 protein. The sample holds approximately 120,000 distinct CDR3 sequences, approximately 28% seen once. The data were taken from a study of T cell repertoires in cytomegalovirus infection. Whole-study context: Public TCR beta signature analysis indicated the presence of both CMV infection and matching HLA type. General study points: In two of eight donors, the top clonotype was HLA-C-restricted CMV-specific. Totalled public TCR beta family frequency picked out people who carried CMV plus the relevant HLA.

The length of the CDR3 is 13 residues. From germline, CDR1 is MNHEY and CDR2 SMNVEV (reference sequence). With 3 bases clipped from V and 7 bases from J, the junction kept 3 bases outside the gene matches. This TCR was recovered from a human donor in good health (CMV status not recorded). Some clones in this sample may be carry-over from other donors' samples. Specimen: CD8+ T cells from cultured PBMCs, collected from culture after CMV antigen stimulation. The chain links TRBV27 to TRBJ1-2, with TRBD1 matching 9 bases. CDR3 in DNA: TGTGCCAGCAGTTTCGGGACAGGGACTGGCTACACCTTC. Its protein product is CASSFGTGTGYTF.